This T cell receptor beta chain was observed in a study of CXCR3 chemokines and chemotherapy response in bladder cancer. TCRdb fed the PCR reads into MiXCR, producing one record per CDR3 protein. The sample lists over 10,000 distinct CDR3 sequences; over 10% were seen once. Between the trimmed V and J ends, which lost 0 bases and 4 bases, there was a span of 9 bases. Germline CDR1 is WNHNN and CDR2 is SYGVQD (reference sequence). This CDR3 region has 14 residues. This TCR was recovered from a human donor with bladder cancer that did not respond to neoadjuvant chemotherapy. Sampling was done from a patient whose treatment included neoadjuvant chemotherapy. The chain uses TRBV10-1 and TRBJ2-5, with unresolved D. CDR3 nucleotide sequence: TGCGCCAGCAGTGAGTCGGGTGGATCAGAGACCCAGTACTTC. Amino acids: CASSESGGSETQYF.